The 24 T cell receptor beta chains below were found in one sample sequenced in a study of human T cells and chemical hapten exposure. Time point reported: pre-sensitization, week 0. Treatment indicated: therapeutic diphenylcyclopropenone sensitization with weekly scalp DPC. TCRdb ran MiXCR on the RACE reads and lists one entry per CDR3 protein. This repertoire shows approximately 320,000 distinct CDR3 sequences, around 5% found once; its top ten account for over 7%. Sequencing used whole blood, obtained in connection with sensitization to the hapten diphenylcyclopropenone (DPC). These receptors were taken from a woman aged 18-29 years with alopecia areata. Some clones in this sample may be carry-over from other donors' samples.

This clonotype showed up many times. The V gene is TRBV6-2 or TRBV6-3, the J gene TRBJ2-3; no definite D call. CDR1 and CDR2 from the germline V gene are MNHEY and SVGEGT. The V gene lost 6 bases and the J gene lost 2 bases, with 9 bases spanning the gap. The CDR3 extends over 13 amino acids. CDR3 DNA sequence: TGTGCCAGCAGACAGCTTTCCACAGATACGCAGTATTTT. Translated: CASRQLSTDTQYF.

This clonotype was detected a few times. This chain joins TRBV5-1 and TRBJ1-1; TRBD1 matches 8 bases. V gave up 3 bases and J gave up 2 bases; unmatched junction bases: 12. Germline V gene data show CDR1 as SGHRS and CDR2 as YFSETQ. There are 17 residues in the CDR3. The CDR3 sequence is CASSSYSPGQVNTEAFF. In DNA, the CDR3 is TGCGCCAGCAGCTCCTATTCACCGGGACAGGTTAACACTGAAGCTTTCTTT.

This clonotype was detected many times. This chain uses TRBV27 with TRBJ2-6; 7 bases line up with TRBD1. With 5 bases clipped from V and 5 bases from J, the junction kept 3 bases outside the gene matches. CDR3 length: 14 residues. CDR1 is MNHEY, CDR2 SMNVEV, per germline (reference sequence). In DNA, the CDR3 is TGTGCCAGCAGTGAGGGGGCTAGGGCCAACGTCCTGACTTTC. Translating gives CASSEGARANVLTF.

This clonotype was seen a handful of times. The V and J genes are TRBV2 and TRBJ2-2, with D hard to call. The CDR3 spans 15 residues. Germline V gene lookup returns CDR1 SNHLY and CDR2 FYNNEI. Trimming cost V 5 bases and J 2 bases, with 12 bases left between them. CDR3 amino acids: CASSPDRANTGELFF. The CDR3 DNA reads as TGTGCCAGCAGTCCCGATCGTGCAAACACCGGGGAGCTGTTTTTT.

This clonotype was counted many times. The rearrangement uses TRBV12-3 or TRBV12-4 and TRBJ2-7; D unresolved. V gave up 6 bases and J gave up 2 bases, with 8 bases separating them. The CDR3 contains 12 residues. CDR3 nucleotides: TGTGCCAGCAGCCTTCGAACCTACGAGCAGTACTTC. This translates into CASSLRTYEQYF.

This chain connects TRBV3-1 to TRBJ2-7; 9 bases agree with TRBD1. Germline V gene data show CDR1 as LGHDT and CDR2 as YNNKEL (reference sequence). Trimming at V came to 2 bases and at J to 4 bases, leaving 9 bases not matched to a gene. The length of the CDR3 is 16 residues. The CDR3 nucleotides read TGTGCCAGCAGCCAACAGGACAGGGGTCCTCCATACGAGCAGTACTTC. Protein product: CASSQQDRGPPYEQYF.

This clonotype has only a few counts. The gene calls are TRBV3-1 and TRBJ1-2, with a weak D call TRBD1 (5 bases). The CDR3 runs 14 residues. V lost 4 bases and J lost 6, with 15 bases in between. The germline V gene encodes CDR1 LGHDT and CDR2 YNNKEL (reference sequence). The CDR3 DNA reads TGTGCCAGCAGCCCTCGACAGAGCCGGCATGGCTACACCTTC. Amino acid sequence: CASSPRQSRHGYTF.

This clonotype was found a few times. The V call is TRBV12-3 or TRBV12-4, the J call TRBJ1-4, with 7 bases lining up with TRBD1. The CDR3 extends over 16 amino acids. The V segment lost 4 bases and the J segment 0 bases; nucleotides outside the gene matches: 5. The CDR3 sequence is CASSSGTVTTNEKLFF. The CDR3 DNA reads TGTGCCAGCAGTTCAGGGACAGTGACAACTAATGAAAAACTGTTTTTT.

The CDR3 nucleotides read TGTGCCAGCAGTACTCTGGGTGAGCAGTTCTTC. As protein: CASSTLGEQFF. The chain combines TRBV6-2 or TRBV6-3 with TRBJ2-1; D gene unclear. The CDR3 runs 11 residues. CDR1 is MNHEY, CDR2 SVGEGT, per germline. V lost 5 bases to trimming and J lost 9 bases, with 8 bases between them.

CDR3 sequence reads: CASSLRQAQHF. In DNA, the CDR3 is TGTGCCAGCAGTTTACGTCAGGCTCAGCATTTT. V usage is TRBV12-3 or TRBV12-4 and J usage is TRBJ1-5; unclear D gene. V was clipped by 2 bases and J by 13 bases, with 9 bases between them. The CDR3 is 11 amino acids.

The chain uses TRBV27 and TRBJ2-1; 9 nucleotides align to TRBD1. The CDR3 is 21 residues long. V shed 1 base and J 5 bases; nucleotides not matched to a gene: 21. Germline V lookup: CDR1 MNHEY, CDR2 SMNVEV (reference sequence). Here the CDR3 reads CASSLFYFFNQPGQGHNEQFF. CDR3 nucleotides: TGTGCCAGCAGTTTATTTTATTTTTTCAATCAACCGGGACAGGGTCACAATGAGCAGTTCTTC.

The CDR3 here is CASSWDREQFF. The CDR3 DNA reads as TGTGCCAGCAGCTGGGACCGGGAGCAGTTCTTC. The chain carries TRBV11-3 and TRBJ2-1; D possibly uses TRBD1 or TRBD2 (5 bases each). The length of the CDR3 is 11 residues. V shed 4 bases and J shed 10 bases, with 8 bases lying between them. CDR1 and CDR2 from the germline V gene are SGHNT and YENEEA.

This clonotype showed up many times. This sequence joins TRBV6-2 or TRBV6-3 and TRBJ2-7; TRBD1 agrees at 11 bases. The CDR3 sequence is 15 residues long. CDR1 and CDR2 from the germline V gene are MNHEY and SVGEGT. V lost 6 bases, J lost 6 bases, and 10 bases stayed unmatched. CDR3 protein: CASSRGTGGRSEQYF. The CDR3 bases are TGTGCCAGCAGCCGAGGGACAGGGGGTAGGAGCGAGCAGTACTTC.

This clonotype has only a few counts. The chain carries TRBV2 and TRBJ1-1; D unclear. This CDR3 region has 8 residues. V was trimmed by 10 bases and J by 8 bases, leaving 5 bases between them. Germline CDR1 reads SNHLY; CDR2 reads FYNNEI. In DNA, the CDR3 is TGTGCCATTGCGGAAGCTTTCTTT. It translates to CAIAEAFF.

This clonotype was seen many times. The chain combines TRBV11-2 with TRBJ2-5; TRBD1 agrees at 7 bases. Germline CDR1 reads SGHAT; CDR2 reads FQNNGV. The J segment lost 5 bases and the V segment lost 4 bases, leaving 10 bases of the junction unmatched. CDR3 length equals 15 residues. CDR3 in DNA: TGTGCCAGCAGCTCTCGATTGACAGGGCTGGAGACCCAGTACTTC. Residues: CASSSRLTGLETQYF.

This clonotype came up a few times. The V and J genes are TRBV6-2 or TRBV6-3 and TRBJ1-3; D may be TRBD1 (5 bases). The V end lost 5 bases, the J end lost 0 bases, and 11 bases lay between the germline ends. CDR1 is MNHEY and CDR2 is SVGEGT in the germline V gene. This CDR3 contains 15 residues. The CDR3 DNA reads TGTGCCAGCAGTGTTCGACAGTCCTCTGGAAACACCATATATTTT. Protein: CASSVRQSSGNTIYF.

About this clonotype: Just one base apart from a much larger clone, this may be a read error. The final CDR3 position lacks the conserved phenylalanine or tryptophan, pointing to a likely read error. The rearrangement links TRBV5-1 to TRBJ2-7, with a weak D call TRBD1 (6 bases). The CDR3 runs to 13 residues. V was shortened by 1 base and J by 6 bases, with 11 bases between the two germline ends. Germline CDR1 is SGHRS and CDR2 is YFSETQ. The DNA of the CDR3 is TGCGCCAGCAGCTTGTCAGGGGCCGGCGAGCAGTACTCC. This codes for CASSLSGAGEQYS.

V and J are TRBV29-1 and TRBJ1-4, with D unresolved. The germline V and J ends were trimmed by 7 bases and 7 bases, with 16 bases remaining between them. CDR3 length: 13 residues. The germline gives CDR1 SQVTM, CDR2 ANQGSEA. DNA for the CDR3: TGCAGCGGCGGAACCCGGTTAGGTGAAAAACTGTTTTTT. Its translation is CSGGTRLGEKLFF.

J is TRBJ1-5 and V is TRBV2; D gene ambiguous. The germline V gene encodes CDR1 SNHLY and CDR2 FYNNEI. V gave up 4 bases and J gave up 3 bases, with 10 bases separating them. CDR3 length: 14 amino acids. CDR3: CASSASTSNQPQHF. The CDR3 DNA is TGTGCCAGCAGTGCAAGTACCTCCAATCAGCCCCAGCATTTT.

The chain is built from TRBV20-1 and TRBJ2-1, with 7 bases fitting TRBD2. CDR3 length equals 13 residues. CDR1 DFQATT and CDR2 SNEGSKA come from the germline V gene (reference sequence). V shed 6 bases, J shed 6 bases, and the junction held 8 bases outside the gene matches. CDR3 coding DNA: TGCAGTGCCTCAGCGGGACCCATCAATGAGCAGTTCTTC. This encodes CSASAGPINEQFF.

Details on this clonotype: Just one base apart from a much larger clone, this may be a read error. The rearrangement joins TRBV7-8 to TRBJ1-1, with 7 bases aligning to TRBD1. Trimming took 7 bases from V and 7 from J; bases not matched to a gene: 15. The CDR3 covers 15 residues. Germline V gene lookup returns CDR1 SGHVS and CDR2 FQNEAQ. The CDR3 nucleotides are TGTGCCAGCATCCTCAGACAGGGCTGGGGAAATGAAGCTTTCTTT. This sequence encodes CASILRQGWGNEAFF. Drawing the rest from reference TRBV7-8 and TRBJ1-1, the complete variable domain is GAGVSQSPRYKVAKRGQDVALRCDPISGHVSLFWYQQALGQGPEFLTYFQNEAQLDKSGLPSDRFFAERPEGSVSTLKIQRTQQEDSAVYLCASILRQGWGNEAFFGQGTRLTVV.

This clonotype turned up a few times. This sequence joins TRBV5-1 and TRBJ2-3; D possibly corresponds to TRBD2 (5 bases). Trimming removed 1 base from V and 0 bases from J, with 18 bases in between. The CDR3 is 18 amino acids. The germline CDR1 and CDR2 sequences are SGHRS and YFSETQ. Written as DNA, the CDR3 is TGCGCCAGCAGCTTGAGTAGCGCAGCGTTAGAAAGCACAGATACGCAGTATTTT. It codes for CASSLSSAALESTDTQYF.

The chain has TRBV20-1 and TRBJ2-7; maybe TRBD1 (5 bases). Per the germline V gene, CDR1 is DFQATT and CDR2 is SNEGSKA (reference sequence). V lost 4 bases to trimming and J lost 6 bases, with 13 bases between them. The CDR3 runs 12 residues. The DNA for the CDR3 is TGCAGTGCTAACCAGGGTCTGTCCGAGCAGTACTTC. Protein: CSANQGLSEQYF.

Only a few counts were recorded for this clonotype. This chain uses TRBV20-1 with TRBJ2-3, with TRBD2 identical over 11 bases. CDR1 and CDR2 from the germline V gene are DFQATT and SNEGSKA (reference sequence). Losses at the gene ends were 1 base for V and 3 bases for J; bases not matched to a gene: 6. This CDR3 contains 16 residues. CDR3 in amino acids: CSARGLLAGVTDTQYF. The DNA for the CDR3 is TGCAGTGCTAGAGGCCTACTAGCGGGGGTAACAGATACGCAGTATTTT.